The text below deals with one T cell receptor beta chain. What it recognizes is unknown. TCRdb re-called the reads through MiXCR, storing one row per CDR3 protein. The top ten hold around a sixth of the sample, which has 600,000 to 700,000 distinct CDR3 sequences, roughly 33% seen once. These data come from a study of T cell repertoires in cytomegalovirus infection. Across the whole study: Used in the study were CMV epitopes, some recently identified and HLA-C-restricted, others well-studied and HLA-B-restricted.

Study conclusions and caveats: Pooled public TCR beta family frequency picked out CMV carriers with the relevant HLA. HLA-C-restricted TCR beta clonotypes specific for CMV led the ex vivo response.

V was clipped by 8 bases and J by 5 bases, with 25 bases between them. Germline lookup yields CDR1 DFQATT and CDR2 SNEGSKA (reference sequence). The CDR3 extends over 15 amino acids. The TCR was taken from a human donor in good health (CMV status not recorded). Some clones in this sample may be carry-over from other donors' samples. Source: cultured PBMCs, taken from culture after CMV antigen stimulation. The chain carries TRBV20-1 and TRBJ2-7, with a tentative D call TRBD1 (5 bases). The DNA for the CDR3 is TGCAGTCTAAGGGCCCTCCAGGAAAGGGGAAACGAGCAGTACTTC. Translating it yields CSLRALQERGNEQYF.